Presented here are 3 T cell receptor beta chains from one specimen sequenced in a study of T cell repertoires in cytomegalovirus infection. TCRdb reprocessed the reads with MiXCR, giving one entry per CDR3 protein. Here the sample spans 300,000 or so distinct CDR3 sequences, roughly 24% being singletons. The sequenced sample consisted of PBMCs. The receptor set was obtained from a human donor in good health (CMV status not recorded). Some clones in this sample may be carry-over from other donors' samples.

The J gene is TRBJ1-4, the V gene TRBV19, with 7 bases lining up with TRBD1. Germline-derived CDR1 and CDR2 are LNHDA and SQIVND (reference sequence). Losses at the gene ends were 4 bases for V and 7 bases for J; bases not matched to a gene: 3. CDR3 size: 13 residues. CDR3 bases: TGTGCCAGTAGTAGGACAGGAGGTGAAAAACTGTTTTTT. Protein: CASSRTGGEKLFF. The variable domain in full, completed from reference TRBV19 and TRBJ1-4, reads DGGITQSPKYLFRKEGQNVTLSCEQNLNHDAMYWYRQDPGQGLRLIYYSQIVNDFQKGDIAEGYSVSREKKESFPLTVTSAQKNPTAFYLCASSRTGGEKLFFGSGTQLSVL.

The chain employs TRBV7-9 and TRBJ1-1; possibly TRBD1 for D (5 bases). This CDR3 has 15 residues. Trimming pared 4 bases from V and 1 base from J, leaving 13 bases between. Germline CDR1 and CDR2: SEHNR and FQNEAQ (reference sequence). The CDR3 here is CASSSRGTGNTEAFF. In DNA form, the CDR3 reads TGTGCCAGCAGCTCCCGTGGGACGGGGAACACTGAAGCTTTCTTT.

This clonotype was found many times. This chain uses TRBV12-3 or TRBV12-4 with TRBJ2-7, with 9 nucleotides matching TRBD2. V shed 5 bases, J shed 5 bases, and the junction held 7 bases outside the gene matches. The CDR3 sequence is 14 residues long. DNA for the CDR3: TGTGCCAGCAGTCAACCGGGACTAGCCGACGAGCAGTACTTC. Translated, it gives CASSQPGLADEQYF.